This T cell receptor beta chain was captured by sequencing in a study of OX40 agonist ivuxolimab in advanced cancers. Clones were sequenced by immunoSEQ multiplex PCR, and TCRdb holds only the in-frame ones, with some missing. The table records over 55,000 clones, just over 90% of them present only once. Trimming left V 3 bases short and J 10 bases short, with 15 bases between. Germline V gives CDR1 SEHNR, CDR2 FQNEAQ (reference sequence). CDR3 size: 14 residues. The specimen comprised CD4+ or CD8+ T cells sorted from blood, sampled in a trial of the OX40 agonist ivuxolimab. This chain links TRBV7-9 with TRBJ1-4; the D is unclear. The receptor comes from an adult with an advanced solid tumor such as melanoma, head and neck, liver or kidney cancer. CDR3 protein: CASSFSLGSGKLFF. The CDR3 bases are TGTGCCAGCAGCTTTAGCCTAGGTTCGGGAAAACTGTTTTTT. Drawing the rest from reference TRBV7-9 and TRBJ1-4, the complete variable domain is DTGVSQNPRHKITKRGQNVTFRCDPISEHNRLYWYRQTLGQGPEFLTYFQNEAQLEKSRLLSDRFSAERPKGSFSTLEIQRTEQGDSAMYLCASSFSLGSGKLFFGSGTQLSVL.